The text below deals with one T cell receptor beta chain. Its matching antigen is unknown. The authors ran a second PCR of about 7 to 11 cycles using a sample-barcoded 5' primer and a J-beta primer mix. A template-switch adaptor that had 12 random nucleotides put a tag on each cDNA molecule. Every sample gave at least 3 million paired-end reads containing CDR3. TCRdb reprocessed the 5' RACE reads via MiXCR and lists one record per CDR3 protein. The sample has about 1.4 million distinct CDR3 sequences; roughly 59% are singletons. The sample is drawn from a study of blood T cells in healthy people across ages. V lost 6 bases and J lost 0, with 23 bases in between. There are 17 residues in the CDR3. The germline V gene encodes CDR1 SQVTM and CDR2 ANQGSEA. Notes on the study in general: Unsorted PBMCs blocked a conclusive comparison of naive and antigen-experienced cells.

This clonotype originated in a man between 18 and 35 years old in good health. V is TRBV29-1 and J is TRBJ1-1; a weak D match, TRBD1 (6 bases). Sequenced material: blood. The CDR3 DNA follows: TGCAGCGTCCGATCGAGGGACATCCTCAATATGAACACTGAAGCTTTCTTT. Translating gives CSVRSRDILNMNTEAFF.